The source of this T cell receptor (beta chain) is a study of OX40 agonist ivuxolimab in advanced cancers. Data came from immunoSEQ multiplex PCR; TCRdb stores just in-frame clones and leaves some out. This table holds approximately 28,000 clones, roughly 89% found once. Study outcomes and limitations: The average count of expanded clones was higher among CD8+ T cells than among CD4+.

Deletions cut 0 bases from V and 6 bases from J, with 11 bases between. The V gene's germline CDR1 is SGHVS and CDR2 FQNEAQ. The CDR3 sequence is 14 residues long. As regards this clone: Its antigen is as yet unknown.

V gene TRBV7-8 combines with J gene TRBJ1-1; possible D gene TRBD1, 5 bases. The receptor's source is an adult with an advanced solid tumor such as melanoma, head and neck, liver or kidney cancer. Sequences were derived from CD4+ or CD8+ T cells sorted from blood, sampled in a trial of the OX40 agonist ivuxolimab. The CDR3 DNA sequence: TGTGCCAGCAGCTTAGCAAGTTTGGGGGCTGAAGCTTTCTTT. Protein sequence: CASSLASLGAEAFF.